A single sample is the source of the 9 T cell receptor beta chains below, sequenced in a study of cytomegalovirus exposure and HLA in healthy donors. With 60 Vbeta and 13 Jbeta primers, the PCR was carried out. Method: immunoSEQ multiplex PCR; TCRdb's copy keeps in-frame clones and lacks some. The repertoire has roughly 100,000 clones, around 66% of them found once; the top ten carry less than 3.5%. The specimen sequenced was PBMCs. The receptors come from a woman between 45 and 60 years old in good health and CMV-seronegative.

The chain has TRBV5-4 and TRBJ1-1, with a possible D match to TRBD1 (5 bases). The CDR3 sequence is 14 residues long. Germline CDR1 and CDR2: SGHNT and YYREEE (reference sequence). The V end was cut by 2 bases, the J end by 1 base, with 9 bases between. CDR3 in amino acids: CASSLIQENTEAFF. Written as DNA, the CDR3 is TGTGCCAGCAGCTTAATACAGGAGAACACTGAAGCTTTCTTT.

This clone has more than one count but fewer than ten. This chain uses TRBV6-6 with TRBJ2-7, with 8 positions matching TRBD1. The trim removed 7 bases at V and 2 bases at J, leaving 10 bases unmatched. Germline V gene data show CDR1 as MNHNY and CDR2 as SVGAGI (reference sequence). The CDR3 totals 15 residues. In DNA form, the CDR3 reads TGTGCCAGCACCCCCAGGGGGCCACGTACCTACGAGCAGTACTTC. Protein product: CASTPRGPRTYEQYF.

This rearrangement joins TRBV12-5 to TRBJ1-5; D is uncertain. Per germline, CDR1 LGHNT and CDR2 FRNRAP. Trimming left V 5 bases short and J 7 bases short, with 15 bases between. The CDR3 is 14 residues long. The CDR3 sequence is CASGNGEGGQPQHF. The DNA of the CDR3 is TGTGCTAGTGGTAACGGGGAGGGCGGACAGCCCCAGCATTTT.

The V call is TRBV5-1, the J call TRBJ2-2; 9 nucleotides match TRBD2. Per germline, CDR1 SGHRS and CDR2 YFSETQ. The CDR3 has 16 residues. Trimming at V came to 2 bases and at J to 4 bases, leaving 6 bases not matched to a gene. The CDR3 loop is CASSFLAGTSTGELFF. DNA of the CDR3: TGCGCCAGCAGCTTTCTAGCGGGGACAAGCACCGGGGAGCTGTTTTTT. The full variable domain, with the rest looked up from reference TRBV5-1 and TRBJ2-2, is KAGVTQTPRYLIKTRGQQVTLSCSPISGHRSVSWYQQTPGQGLQFLFEYFSETQRNKGNFPGRFSGRQFSNSRSEMNVSTLELGDSALYLCASSFLAGTSTGELFFGEGSRLTVL.

There are a few counts of this clone. The V and J genes are TRBV19 and TRBJ1-2; TRBD1 matches at 9 bases. The CDR3 totals 16 residues. Trimming cost V 3 bases and J 0 bases; bases outside gene matches: 5. Germline values: CDR1 LNHDA, CDR2 SQIVND (reference sequence). The CDR3 sequence is CASSMGQGGSNYGYTF. The CDR3 DNA follows: TGTGCCAGTAGTATGGGACAGGGCGGATCTAACTATGGCTACACCTTC.

The genes are TRBV25-1 and TRBJ2-1; the match to TRBD2 covers 11 bases. Germline V lookup: CDR1 MGHDK, CDR2 SYGVNS. The CDR3 spans 13 residues. The V gene end was trimmed by 8 bases and the J gene end by 3 bases; junction bases not matched to a gene: 0. The CDR3 coding sequence is TGTGCCAGCCTAGCGGGAGGCTACAATGAGCAGTTCTTC. This encodes CASLAGGYNEQFF.

V gene TRBV27 combines with J gene TRBJ2-2; 12 positions match TRBD2. V shed 6 bases and J 8 bases; nucleotides not matched to a gene: 7. CDR3 length: 15 residues. Looked up from germline, CDR1 is MNHEY and CDR2 is SMNVEV (reference sequence). CDR3 region: CASSGLAGGPGELFF. The CDR3 DNA reads TGTGCCAGCAGCGGGCTAGCGGGAGGGCCTGGGGAGCTGTTTTTT.

J is TRBJ2-2 and V is TRBV7-3, with TRBD1 matching over 10 bases. V was pared by 2 bases and J by 7 bases, with 4 bases of the junction left unmatched. Germline V gene data show CDR1 as SGHTA and CDR2 as FQGTGA. There are 15 residues in the CDR3. CDR3 loop: CASSLGTGVNGELFF. The CDR3 region has the DNA TGTGCCAGCAGCTTAGGGACAGGGGTGAACGGGGAGCTGTTTTTT.

The chain combines TRBV11-3 with TRBJ2-1; 9 positions agree with TRBD2. Germline V gene data show CDR1 as SGHNT and CDR2 as YENEEA. V shed 2 bases and J 6 bases; nucleotides not matched to a gene: 5. The CDR3 spans 15 residues. CDR3 DNA sequence: TGTGCCAGCAGCTTAAGTGGGACTAGCAGCAATGAGCAGTTCTTC. Translation gives CASSLSGTSSNEQFF.